Many counts were recorded for the clone carrying this T cell receptor beta chain. Its target is not known. The sequenced template was RNA, covering the TCR beta CDR3 region. The authors performed first-round RT-PCR with HTBI primers and then a second-round multiplex PCR. TCRdb used MiXCR to reprocess the multiplex PCR reads, holding one entry per CDR3 protein. The table has some 750,000 distinct CDR3 sequences, around 40% seen once. The CDR3 runs 12 residues. Germline V gene data show CDR1 as SNHLY and CDR2 as FYNNEI. The V and J ends lost 0 bases and 8 bases respectively, with 7 bases between them. This sample was included in a study of Graves' ophthalmopathy and Graves' hyperthyroidism. Notes on the study in general: From stable hyperthyroidism, ophthalmopathy was separated by a 13-signature model with around 90% sensitivity and approximately 84% specificity. Ophthalmopathy progression was predicted by the model at approximately 70% sensitivity and approximately 73% specificity.

The gene calls are TRBV2 and TRBJ1-2, with D unresolved. The clonotype was recovered from an adult man with Graves' ophthalmopathy. Sequencing was done on a sample of peripheral blood. The CDR3 region has the DNA TGTGCCAGCAGTGAAGCCGCCGTAGGCTACACCTTC. Its protein is CASSEAAVGYTF. Filled out from reference TRBV2 and TRBJ1-2, the complete variable domain reads EPEVTQTPSHQVTQMGQEVILRCVPISNHLYFYWYRQILGQKVEFLVSFYNNEISEKSEIFDDQFSVERPDGSNFTLKIRSTKLEDSAMYFCASSEAAVGYTFGSGTRLTVV.